Listed here is a single T cell receptor (beta chain). Antigen specificity is unknown. This specimen comes from a study of blood T cells in healthy people across ages. The second PCR ran roughly 7 to 12 cycles with a sample-barcoded 5' primer and J-beta primers. TCRdb reprocessed the 5' RACE reads via MiXCR and lists one record per CDR3 protein. The data hold approximately 360,000 distinct CDR3 sequences, with 52% observed a single time. Overall study results and limits: As age increased, TCR beta diversity per million T cells fell in a roughly linear fashion. Investigators viewed diversity estimates from one million T cells as underestimates, the study reported.

With 0 bases clipped from V and 6 bases from J, the junction kept 1 base outside the gene matches. CDR1 MNHEY and CDR2 SVGAGI come from the germline V gene. CDR3 length: 13 residues. The sample, about 10 milliliters of peripheral blood, was drawn from each donor. Every sample gave at least 5 micrograms of total RNA when it was extracted. The specimen was blood. J is TRBJ1-2 and V is TRBV6-5, with 7 positions matching TRBD1. The receptor was derived from a man aged 60 to 69 in good health. The chain's CDR3 is CASSYSTGNGYTF. The DNA of the CDR3 is TGTGCCAGCAGTTACTCGACAGGGAATGGCTACACCTTC.